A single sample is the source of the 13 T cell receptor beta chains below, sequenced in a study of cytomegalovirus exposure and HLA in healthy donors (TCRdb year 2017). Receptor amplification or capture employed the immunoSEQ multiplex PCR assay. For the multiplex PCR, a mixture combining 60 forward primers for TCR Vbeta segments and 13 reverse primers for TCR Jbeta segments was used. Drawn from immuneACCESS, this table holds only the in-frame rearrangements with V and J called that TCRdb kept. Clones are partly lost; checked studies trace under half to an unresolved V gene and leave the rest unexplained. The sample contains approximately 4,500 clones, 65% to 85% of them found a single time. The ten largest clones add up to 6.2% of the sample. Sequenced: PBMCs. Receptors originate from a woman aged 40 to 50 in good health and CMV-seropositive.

The CDR3 region is CASSLANRAEVTEAFF. For the CDR3, the DNA is TGTGCCAGCAGCTTAGCGAACAGGGCGGAGGTCACTGAAGCTTTCTTT. The rearrangement links TRBV13 to TRBJ1-1, with TRBD1 as a possible D gene (6 bases). V was pared by 1 base and J by 4 bases, with 16 bases between. The CDR3 is 16 residues long. The germline V gene encodes CDR1 PRHDT and CDR2 FYEKMQ (reference sequence).

The CDR3 DNA reads as TGTGCCAGCTCACGGATGGGGGCGCTAGAAAAACTGTTTTTT. Translated, it gives CASSRMGALEKLFF. The chain recombines TRBV18 with TRBJ1-4; D is perhaps TRBD1 (6 bases). The CDR3 covers 14 residues. Per germline, CDR1 KGHSH and CDR2 LQKENI. V was clipped by 4 bases and J by 8 bases, with 14 bases between them.

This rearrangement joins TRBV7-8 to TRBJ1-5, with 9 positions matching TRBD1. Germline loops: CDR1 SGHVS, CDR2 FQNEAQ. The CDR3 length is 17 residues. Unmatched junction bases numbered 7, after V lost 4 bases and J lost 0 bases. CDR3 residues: CASSSAGTGLSNQPQHF. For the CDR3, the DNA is TGTGCCAGCAGCTCAGCCGGGACAGGGCTTAGCAATCAGCCCCAGCATTTT.

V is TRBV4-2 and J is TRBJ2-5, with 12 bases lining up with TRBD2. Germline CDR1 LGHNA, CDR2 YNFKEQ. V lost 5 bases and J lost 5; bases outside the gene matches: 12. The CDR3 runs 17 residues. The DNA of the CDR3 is TGTGCCAGCAGCTCTACTGGTTACGGGACTAGCGGGGAGACCCAGTACTTC. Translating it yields CASSSTGYGTSGETQYF.

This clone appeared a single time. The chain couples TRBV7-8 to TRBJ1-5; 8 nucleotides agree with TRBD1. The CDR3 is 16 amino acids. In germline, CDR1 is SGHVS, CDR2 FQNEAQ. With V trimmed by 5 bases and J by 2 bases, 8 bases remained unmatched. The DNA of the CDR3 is TGTGCCAGCAGCCTCCAGGGGGCAGGTGGCAATCAGCCCCAGCATTTT. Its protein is CASSLQGAGGNQPQHF.

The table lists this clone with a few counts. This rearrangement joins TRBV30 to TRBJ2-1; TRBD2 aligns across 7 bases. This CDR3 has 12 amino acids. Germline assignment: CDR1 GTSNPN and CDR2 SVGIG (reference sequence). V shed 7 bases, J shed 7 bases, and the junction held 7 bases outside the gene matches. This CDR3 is CAYGLGTNEQFF. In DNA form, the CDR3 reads TGTGCCTATGGACTAGGGACGAATGAGCAGTTCTTC.

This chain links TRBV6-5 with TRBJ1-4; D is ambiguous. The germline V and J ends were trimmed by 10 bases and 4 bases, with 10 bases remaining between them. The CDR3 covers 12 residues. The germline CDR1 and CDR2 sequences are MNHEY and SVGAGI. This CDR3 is CATRGSNEKLFF. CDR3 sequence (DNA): TGTGCCACCCGAGGAAGTAATGAAAAACTGTTTTTT.

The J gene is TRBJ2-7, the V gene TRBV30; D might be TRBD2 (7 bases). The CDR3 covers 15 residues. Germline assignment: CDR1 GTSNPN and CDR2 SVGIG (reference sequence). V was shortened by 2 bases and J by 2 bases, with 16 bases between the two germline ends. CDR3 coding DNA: TGTGCCTGGAGTCCGGGGGCTAGCGGACCCTACGAGCAGTACTTC. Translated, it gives CAWSPGASGPYEQYF.

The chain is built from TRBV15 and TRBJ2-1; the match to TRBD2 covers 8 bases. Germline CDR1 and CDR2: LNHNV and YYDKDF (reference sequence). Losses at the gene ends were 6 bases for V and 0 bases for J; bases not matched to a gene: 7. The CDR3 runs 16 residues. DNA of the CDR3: TGTGCCACCAGACCGCTAGCGGGCCCCTCCTACAATGAGCAGTTCTTC. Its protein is CATRPLAGPSYNEQFF.

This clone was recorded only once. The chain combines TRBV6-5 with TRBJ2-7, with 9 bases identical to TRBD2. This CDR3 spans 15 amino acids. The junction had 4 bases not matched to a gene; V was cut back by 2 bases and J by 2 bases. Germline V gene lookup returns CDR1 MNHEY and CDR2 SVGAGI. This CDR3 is CASSYGLAGTYEQYF. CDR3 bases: TGTGCCAGCAGTTACGGGCTAGCGGGGACCTACGAGCAGTACTTC.

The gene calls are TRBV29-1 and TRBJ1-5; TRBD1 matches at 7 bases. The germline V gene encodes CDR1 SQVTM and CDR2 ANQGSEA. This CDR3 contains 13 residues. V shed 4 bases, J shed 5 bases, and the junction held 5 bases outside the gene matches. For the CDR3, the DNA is TGCAGCGTTGGACAGGGACATTATCAGCCCCAGCATTTT. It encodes CSVGQGHYQPQHF. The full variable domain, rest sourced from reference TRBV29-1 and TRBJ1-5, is SAVISQKPSRDICQRGTSLTIQCQVDSQVTMMFWYRQQPGQSLTLIATANQGSEATYESGFVIDKFPISRPNLTFSTLTVSNMSPEDSSIYLCSVGQGHYQPQHFGDGTRLSIL.

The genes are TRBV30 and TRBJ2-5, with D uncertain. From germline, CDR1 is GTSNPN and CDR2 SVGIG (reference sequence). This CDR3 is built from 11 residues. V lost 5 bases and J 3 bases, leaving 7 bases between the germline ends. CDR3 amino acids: CAWSSKETQYF. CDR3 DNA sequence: TGTGCCTGGTCGAGCAAAGAGACCCAGTACTTC. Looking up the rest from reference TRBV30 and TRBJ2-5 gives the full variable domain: SQTIHQWPATLVQPVGSPLSLECTVEGTSNPNLYWYRQAAGRGLQLLFYSVGIGQISSEVPQNLSASRPQDRQFILSSKKLLLSDSGFYLCAWSSKETQYFGPGTRLLVL.

CDR3 residues: CASSQGAAGLSEQYF. For the CDR3, the DNA is TGTGCCAGCAGTCAAGGGGCTGCCGGCCTCAGCGAGCAGTACTTC. The V and J genes are TRBV13 and TRBJ2-7; D may be TRBD1 (5 bases). V lost 6 bases to trimming and J lost 6 bases, with 21 bases between them. CDR1 is PRHDT and CDR2 is FYEKMQ in the germline V gene (reference sequence). The CDR3 has 15 residues.